A selection of T cell receptor beta chains follows, all from one sample in a study of CD4 T cells in relation to SARS-CoV-2 and coronaviruses. Libraries were prepared by immunoSEQ multiplex PCR; TCRdb keeps only in-frame clonotypes and omits some of them. The table lists under 70,000 clones, 75% to 90% of them singletons. The sequenced material came from memory CD4+ T cells from PBMCs. The receptors were sampled from a human donor in good health. Both conserved end residues are part of each CDR3. D genes are given only for firm matches. The listing skips clone size in some rows; elsewhere it reads once, few, many or a size class.

>TRBJ2-3|TRBV27|TRBD1|NA
TGTGCCACCAAAACAGGGGTTCCAGATACGCAGTATTTT
CATKTGVPDTQYF
>TRBJ1-6|TRBV19|NA|NA
TGTGCCAGTAGTATAGCTGCAGTATTTCCCCTCCACTTT
CASSIAAVFPLHF
>TRBJ2-7|TRBV9|NA|NA
TGTGCCAGCAGCGTAGGAGCGACTTCCTACGAGCAGTACTTC
CASSVGATSYEQYF
>TRBJ1-3|TRBV9|NA|once
TGTGCCAGCAGCGTAGGACGAGCGGCTGGAAACACCATATATTTT
CASSVGRAAGNTIYF
>TRBJ1-6|TRBV3-1/TRBV3-2|NA|NA
TGTGCCAGCAGCCATCAGACCGGCGGGTCCTATAATTCACCCCTCCACTTT
CASSHQTGGSYNSPLHF
>TRBJ2-1|TRBV24-1|TRBD1|NA
TGTGCCACCAGTGATCTCGGACAGGGCAGTGAGCAGTTCTTC
CATSDLGQGSEQFF
>TRBJ2-6|TRBV30|NA|NA
TGTGCCTGGACGCCAGGCAGCTCTGGGGCCAACGTCCTGACTTTC
CAWTPGSSGANVLTF
>TRBJ2-5|TRBV27|TRBD1|NA
TGTGCCAGCAGTACTACCGGGACAGGGGGCGGGTGGGAGACCCAGTACTTC
CASSTTGTGGGWETQYF
>TRBJ2-1|TRBV19|NA|NA
TGTGCCAGTAGTATCCGGGGGAGGCCTAAAAAAAATGAGCAGTTCTTC
CASSIRGRPKKNEQFF
>TRBJ1-2|TRBV30|TRBD1|NA
TGTGCCTGGAGTCGGACAGGGACCTATGGCTACACCTTC
CAWSRTGTYGYTF
>TRBJ1-1|TRBV6-5|NA|few
TGTGCCAGCAGTTACTCGCGTCAGGGTGATACTGAAGCTTTCTTT
CASSYSRQGDTEAFF
>TRBJ2-6|TRBV3-1/TRBV3-2|TRBD1|once
TGTGCCAGCAGTAAACAGGGGGCTGGGGCCAACGTCCTGACTTTC
CASSKQGAGANVLTF
>TRBJ2-7|TRBV11-3|NA|NA
TGTGCCAGCAGCGCCGGGACACTTTCCTCCTACGAGCAGTACTTC
CASSAGTLSSYEQYF
>TRBJ2-5|TRBV23-1|NA|NA
TGCGCCAGCAGTCAATCGGATCCCGGGGAGACCCAGTACTTC
CASSQSDPGETQYF
>TRBJ2-7|TRBV28|TRBD2|NA
TGTGCCAGCAGTTCATCTCGCCTAGCGGGAGCGGGTGAGCAGTACTTC
CASSSSRLAGAGEQYF
>TRBJ1-4|TRBV5-6|TRBD1|once
TGTGCCAGCAGCCGCAGACAGGGCGCTAATGAAAAACTGTTTTTT
CASSRRQGANEKLFF
>TRBJ2-1|TRBV5-1|NA|NA
TGCGCCAGCAGCTTGGGCAGGGGATTCTACAATGAGCAGTTCTTC
CASSLGRGFYNEQFF
>TRBJ2-2|TRBV6-5|NA|NA
TGTGCCAGCACAGGGGCGGGCACCGGGGAGCTGTTTTTT
CASTGAGTGELFF
>TRBJ1-6|TRBV4-2|TRBD1|NA
TGTGCCAGCAGCTGGGACAGGGATAATTCACCCCTCCACTTT
CASSWDRDNSPLHF
>TRBJ1-4|TRBV15|NA|NA
TGTGCCACCAGCAGAGATCCCCAGGGTGCAACTAATGAAAAACTGTTTTTT
CATSRDPQGATNEKLFF
>TRBJ2-3|TRBV7-9|TRBD2|NA
TGTGCCAGCCGATATCTGGTAGCGGGAAACACAGATACGCAGTATTTT
CASRYLVAGNTDTQYF
>TRBJ2-6|TRBV5-4|NA|NA
TGTGCCAGCAGGCCCGGCTCCTCTGGGGCCAACGTCCTGACTTTC
CASRPGSSGANVLTF
>TRBJ2-3|TRBV3-1/TRBV3-2|TRBD2|NA
TGTGCCAGCAGCCCCTGGACTAGCGGGAGGGCCTATTCGACAGATACGCAGTATTTT
CASSPWTSGRAYSTDTQYF
>TRBJ2-7|TRBV7-8|TRBD2|NA
TGTGCCAGCAGCTTGGCCAGACTAGCGACAGGCTACGAGCAGTACTTC
CASSLARLATGYEQYF
>TRBJ1-5|TRBV19|TRBD1|once
TGTGCCAGTAGTCCGGACAGGGCGAAAAATCAGCCCCAGCATTTT
CASSPDRAKNQPQHF
>TRBJ1-1|TRBV28|NA|NA
TGTGCCAGCAGTTTTTTACAGCCAGTCGAGCGGGCTTTCTTT
CASSFLQPVERAFF
>TRBJ1-3|TRBV28|NA|NA
TGTGCCAGCAGTTTATTCCAGGGGACAACTGGAAACACCATATATTTT
CASSLFQGTTGNTIYF
>TRBJ1-5|TRBV19|NA|NA
TGTGCCAGTACTCGAGAAGGGGTGAATCAGCCCCAGCATTTT
CASTREGVNQPQHF
>TRBJ2-3|TRBV24-1|NA|NA
TGTGCCACCAGTGATGCCGGGTCTAGCACAGATACGCAGTATTTT
CATSDAGSSTDTQYF
>TRBJ2-6|TRBV5-1|NA|NA
TGCGCCAGCAGCTTGCCCGACTCTGGGGCCAACGTCCTGACTTTC
CASSLPDSGANVLTF
>TRBJ2-1|TRBV7-9|NA|NA
TGTGCCAGCAGCCCTAGTCCCGGCTACAATGAGCAGTTCTTC
CASSPSPGYNEQFF
>TRBJ1-5|TRBV6-5|NA|NA
TGTGCCAGCAGTTACTCAGGTCATAGCAATCAGCCCCAGCATTTT
CASSYSGHSNQPQHF